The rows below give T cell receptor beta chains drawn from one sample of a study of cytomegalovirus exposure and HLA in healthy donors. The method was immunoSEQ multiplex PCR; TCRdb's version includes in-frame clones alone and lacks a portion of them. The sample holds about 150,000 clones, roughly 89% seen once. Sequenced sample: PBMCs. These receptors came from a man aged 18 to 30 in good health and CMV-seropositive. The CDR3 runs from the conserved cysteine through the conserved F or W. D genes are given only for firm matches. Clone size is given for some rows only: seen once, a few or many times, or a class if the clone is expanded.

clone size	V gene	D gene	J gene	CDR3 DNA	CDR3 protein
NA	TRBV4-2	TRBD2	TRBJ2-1	TGTGCCAGCAGTCAATCAAGCGGGAGTAAAAATGAGCAGTTCTTC	CASSQSSGSKNEQFF
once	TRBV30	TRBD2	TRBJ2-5	TGTGCCTGGAGTGTCCTAGCGGGGGGACAAGAGACCCAGTACTTC	CAWSVLAGGQETQYF
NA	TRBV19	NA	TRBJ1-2	TGTGCCAGTAGTATAGACCACGCGACACGGAAGAACTATGGCTACACCTTC	CASSIDHATRKNYGYTF
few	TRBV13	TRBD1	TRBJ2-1	TGTGCCAGCAGCCCCGGGACAGGGGGCGAGTATGAGCAGTTCTTC	CASSPGTGGEYEQFF
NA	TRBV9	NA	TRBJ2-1	TGTGCCAGCAGCAAAGGAGGGAGCTCCTACAATGAGCAGTTCTTC	CASSKGGSSYNEQFF
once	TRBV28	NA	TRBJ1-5	TGTGCCAGCAGTTCCCGTCTCATAGACAGCCTAAGGCAGCCCCAGCATTTT	CASSSRLIDSLRQPQHF
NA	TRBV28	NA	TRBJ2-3	TGTGCCAGCAGTTTACCCCTTTTTACGCAGTATTTT	CASSLPLFTQYF
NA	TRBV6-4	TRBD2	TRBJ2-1	TGTGCCAGCAGTTTCCTAGCGGGAGGGTCCTACAATGAGCAGTTCTTC	CASSFLAGGSYNEQFF
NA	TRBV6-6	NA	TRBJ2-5	TGTGCCAGCAGTTACGGGCAGGGATTTAACTTC	CASSYGQGFNF
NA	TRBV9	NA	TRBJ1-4	TGTGCCAGCAGCACCCTTAGGGGGTCGGGAGAAAAACTGTTTTTT	CASSTLRGSGEKLFF
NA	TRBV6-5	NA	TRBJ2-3	TGTGCCAGCAGCCGACTCGCAGATACGCAGTATTTT	CASSRLADTQYF
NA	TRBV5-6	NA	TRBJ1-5	TGTGCCAGCAGCTTGCAGGGTTTCAATCAGCCCCAGCATTTT	CASSLQGFNQPQHF
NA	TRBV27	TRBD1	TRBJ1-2	TGTGCCAGCAGTTCGGGACAGGCTTTTAACTATGGCTACACCTTC	CASSSGQAFNYGYTF
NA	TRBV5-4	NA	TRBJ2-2	TGTGCCAGCAGCTTACTACTAGAAGGGGAGCTGTTTTTT	CASSLLLEGELFF
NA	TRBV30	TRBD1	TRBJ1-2	TGTGCCTGGAGTGTATCCCGAACTACAGGGGGAATCCGGTATGGCTACACCTTC	CAWSVSRTTGGIRYGYTF
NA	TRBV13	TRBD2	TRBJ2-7	TGTGCCAGCAGCTCCGGTGGACTAGGATACTACGAGCAGTACTTC	CASSSGGLGYYEQYF
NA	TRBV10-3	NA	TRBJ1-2	TGTGCCATCAGTGAGTCTATTATCGCTAACTATGGCTACACCTTC	CAISESIIANYGYTF
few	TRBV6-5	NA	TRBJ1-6	TGTGCCAGCGCGGACAGAGTTAATTCACCCCTCCACTTT	CASADRVNSPLHF
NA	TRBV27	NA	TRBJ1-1	TGTGCCAGCAGTTACTCAGGGGCCCGAACTGAAGCTTTCTTT	CASSYSGARTEAFF
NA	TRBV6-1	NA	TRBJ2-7	TGTGCCATGGGGGAGGAGCCCTACGAGCAGTACTTC	CAMGEEPYEQYF
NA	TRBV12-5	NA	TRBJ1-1	TGTGCTAGTGGTTTGGGGGGCTATCAGGACACTGAAGCTTTCTTT	CASGLGGYQDTEAFF
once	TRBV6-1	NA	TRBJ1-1	TGTGCCAGCAGTGAAGCTCGGACTGAAGCTTTCTTT	CASSEARTEAFF
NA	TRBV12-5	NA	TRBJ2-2	TGTGCTAGTGGTTTCCCAACCGGGGAGCTGTTTTTT	CASGFPTGELFF
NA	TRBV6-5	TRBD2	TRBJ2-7	TGTGCCAGCAGTTTCCCGGGACTAGCGGGAGTCTACGAGCAGTACTTC	CASSFPGLAGVYEQYF
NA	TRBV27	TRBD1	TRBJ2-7	TGTGCCAGCAGTTTATCGGGACAGGGGAGGCATTACGAGCAGTACTTC	CASSLSGQGRHYEQYF
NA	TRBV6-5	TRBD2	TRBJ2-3	TGTGCCAGCAGTTTCAGCGGGAGATTAGATACGCAGTATTTT	CASSFSGRLDTQYF
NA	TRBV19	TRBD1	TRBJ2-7	TGTGCCACCCGGGACAGCACCCTTCTATCCTACGAGCAGTACTTC	CATRDSTLLSYEQYF
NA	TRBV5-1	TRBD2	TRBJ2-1	TGCGCCAGCAGCTCTGACCACCTTAGCGGGAGGTTAATCAATGAGCAGTTCTTC	CASSSDHLSGRLINEQFF
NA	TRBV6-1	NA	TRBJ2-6	TGTGCCAGCAGTGAAGCGGACAGCTCTGGGGCCAACGTCCTGACTTTC	CASSEADSSGANVLTF
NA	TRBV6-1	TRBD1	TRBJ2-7	TGTGCCAGCAGTCCTTTAGGGCAGGGGGCCGACGAGCAGTACTTC	CASSPLGQGADEQYF
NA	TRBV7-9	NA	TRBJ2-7	TGTGCCAGCAGCCCTGGCGGGGATTACGAGCAGTACTTC	CASSPGGDYEQYF
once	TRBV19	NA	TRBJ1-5	TGTGCCAGTAGATCCGTAGGGGCAAATCAGCCCCAGCATTTT	CASRSVGANQPQHF
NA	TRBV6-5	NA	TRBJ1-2	TGTGCCAGCAGTTACCTTGGCAAGGGCTACACCTTC	CASSYLGKGYTF
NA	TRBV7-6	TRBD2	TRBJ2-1	TGTGCCAGCAGCTCATGGCGGGAGGGTTCCGTTTCCTACAATGAGCAGTTCTTC	CASSSWREGSVSYNEQFF
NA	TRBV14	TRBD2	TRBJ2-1	TGTGCCAGCAGCCTTTTACCCCTAGCGGGAGTGAATGAGCAGTTCTTC	CASSLLPLAGVNEQFF
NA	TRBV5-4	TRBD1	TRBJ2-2	TGTGCCAGCAGCTTGACAGGGGGCGCGACCGGGGAGCTGTTTTTT	CASSLTGGATGELFF
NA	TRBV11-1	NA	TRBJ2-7	TGTGCCAGCAGCTGGGTGACAGGCTCCTACGAGCAGTACTTC	CASSWVTGSYEQYF
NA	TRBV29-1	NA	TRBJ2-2	TGCAGCCACAGGAGAGAGAACACCGGGGAGCTGTTTTTT	CSHRRENTGELFF
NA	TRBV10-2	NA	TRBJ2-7	TGCGCCAGCACGAATGGAGGGATCGGCGAGCAGTACTTC	CASTNGGIGEQYF
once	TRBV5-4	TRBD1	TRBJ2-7	TGTGCCAGCAGCATCGGGACAGGTCTCTCCTACGAGCAGTACTTC	CASSIGTGLSYEQYF
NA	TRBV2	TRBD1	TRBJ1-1	TGTGCCAGCAGTCTTACAGGGGTTCCTGAAGCTTTCTTT	CASSLTGVPEAFF
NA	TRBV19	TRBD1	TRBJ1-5	TGTGCCAGTAGTGTGGGGACAGGGGGAAATCAGCCCCAGCATTTT	CASSVGTGGNQPQHF
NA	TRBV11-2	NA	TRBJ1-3	TGTGCCAGCAGCTACATACTGGGAGAGAAGGGAAACACCATATATTTT	CASSYILGEKGNTIYF
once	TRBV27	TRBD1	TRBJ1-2	TGTGCCAGCAGTTTGAGGGGGCTGCCCTATGGCTACACCTTC	CASSLRGLPYGYTF
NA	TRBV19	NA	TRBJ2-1	TGTGCCAGTAGTATAGCCTCTAATGAGCAGTTCTTC	CASSIASNEQFF
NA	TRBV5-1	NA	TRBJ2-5	TGCGCCAGCAGCTTAACGGACCAAGAGACCCAGTACTTC	CASSLTDQETQYF
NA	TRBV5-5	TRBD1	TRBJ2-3	TGTGCCAGCAGCACCGACAGGGGGTCAGATACGCAGTATTTT	CASSTDRGSDTQYF
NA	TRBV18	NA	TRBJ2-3	TGTGCCAGCTCACCGGGGGGGCCACGGAATACGCAGTATTTT	CASSPGGPRNTQYF
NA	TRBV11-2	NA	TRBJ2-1	TGTGCCAGCAGCTTAGGTGGGGGGGCCGGCTCCTACAATGAGCAGTTCTTC	CASSLGGGAGSYNEQFF
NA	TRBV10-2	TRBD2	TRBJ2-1	TGCGCCAGCAGAGGACTAGCGGGGAGAATGGAGCAGTTCTTC	CASRGLAGRMEQFF
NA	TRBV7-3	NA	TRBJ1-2	TGTGCCAGCAGCTCGTACCTCGGTTATGGCTACACCTTC	CASSSYLGYGYTF
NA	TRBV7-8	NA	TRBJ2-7	TGTGCCAGCAGCGCCGTACGAGGACAACCCTACGAGCAGTACTTC	CASSAVRGQPYEQYF
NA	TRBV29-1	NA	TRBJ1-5	TGCAGCGTAGGCGCGGTAAATCAGCCCCAGCATTTT	CSVGAVNQPQHF
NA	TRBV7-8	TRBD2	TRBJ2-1	TGTGCCAGCAGCTCACTAGCGTACAATGAGCAGTTCTTC	CASSSLAYNEQFF
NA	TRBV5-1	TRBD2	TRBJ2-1	TGCGCCAGCAGCACACGACTAGCGGGCAATGAGCAGTTCTTC	CASSTRLAGNEQFF
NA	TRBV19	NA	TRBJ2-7	TGTGCCAGTAGTAGGGACTGGGTTACACGTTACGAGCAGTACTTC	CASSRDWVTRYEQYF
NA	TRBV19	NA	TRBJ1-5	TGTGCCAGTAGCCCAAATCATTTGGGGGCCAATCAGCCCCAGCATTTT	CASSPNHLGANQPQHF